The present T cell receptor beta chain was sequenced within a study of memory CD4+ T cells and cytomegalovirus serostatus. As for the study in general: Healthy Belgian adult donors included about 10 CMV-positive and 24 CMV-negative people.

The sort gate was single viable CD3+CD4+CD8-CD45RO+ cells for memory CD4+ T cells. Profiling relied on immunoSEQ multiplex PCR, and the TCRdb table lists in-frame clones only, not all of them. The table includes tens of thousands of clones, 75% to 80% detected once. With 4 bases clipped from V and 2 bases from J, the junction kept 5 bases outside the gene matches. The germline V gene encodes CDR1 ENHRY and CDR2 SYGVKD. The CDR3 consists of 15 residues. The V and J genes are TRBV10-3 and TRBJ2-5, with 9 bases aligning to TRBD2. Sequenced material: memory CD4+ T cells from blood. This clonotype was sampled from an adult in good health and CMV-seropositive. In DNA, the CDR3 is TGTGCCATCAGTGCAAAGCGGGGGGCACAAGAGACCCAGTACTTC. It codes for CAISAKRGAQETQYF.